These 15 T cell receptor beta chains share one sample of origin, sequenced in a study of cytomegalovirus exposure and HLA in healthy donors (dated by TCRdb to 2016 to 2017). The library was produced with the immunoSEQ multiplex PCR assay. For the multiplex PCR, a mixture combining 60 forward primers for TCR Vbeta segments and 13 reverse primers for TCR Jbeta segments was used. The table comes from immuneACCESS by way of TCRdb, which keeps in-frame sequences with V and J called. Part of the clones is missing from these tables; in studies checked, under half for an unresolved V gene and the rest for unknown reasons. The sample table contains tens of thousands of clones; only one count was recorded for roughly nine tenths of them. The ten top clones hold approximately 2.4% of the sample. Sequencing was performed on PBMCs. Receptor source: a woman between 18 and 29 years old in good health and CMV-seronegative.

The chain links TRBV28 to TRBJ2-7; no clear D. Deletions cut 3 bases from V and 5 bases from J, with 11 bases between. Germline assignment: CDR1 MDHEN and CDR2 SYDVKM. There are 13 residues in the CDR3. CDR3 residues: CASSLLLSNEQYF. The CDR3 bases are TGTGCCAGCAGTTTGTTACTTTCCAACGAGCAGTACTTC.

J is TRBJ1-5 and V is TRBV7-9; D is perhaps TRBD1 (6 bases). Deletions cut 4 bases from V and 9 bases from J, with 16 bases between. The CDR3 has 14 residues. Germline loops: CDR1 SEHNR, CDR2 FQNEAQ (reference sequence). CDR3 in amino acids: CASSYTQGRGPQHF. DNA for the CDR3: TGTGCCAGCAGCTATACACAGGGTCGAGGGCCCCAGCATTTT.

This chain links TRBV27 with TRBJ2-5; a weak D match, TRBD1 (5 bases). V lost 6 bases to trimming and J lost 5 bases, with 19 bases between them. Germline V lookup: CDR1 MNHEY, CDR2 SMNVEV (reference sequence). CDR3 size: 15 residues. The CDR3 DNA sequence: TGTGCCAGCAGATTAACAGGTCTTTCTGGGGAGACCCAGTACTTC. Translation gives CASRLTGLSGETQYF.

The V gene is TRBV5-5, the J gene TRBJ1-2; 7 nucleotides align to TRBD1. J was trimmed by 4 bases and V by 5 bases; bases with no gene match: 8. This CDR3 comprises 14 residues. Germline loops: CDR1 SGHKS, CDR2 YYEKEE (reference sequence). The DNA for the CDR3 is TGTGCCAGCAGTGCACCTGGGACAGCCTATGGCTACACCTTC. This gives the protein CASSAPGTAYGYTF. The variable domain in full, with the rest retrieved from reference TRBV5-5 and TRBJ1-2, is DAGVTQSPTHLIKTRGQQVTLRCSPISGHKSVSWYQQVLGQGPQFIFQYYEKEERGRGNFPDRFSARQFPNYSSELNVNALLLGDSALYLCASSAPGTAYGYTFGSGTRLTVV.

The chain joins TRBV27 to TRBJ2-3; D might be TRBD2 (5 bases). The CDR3 has 16 amino acids. The germline V gene has CDR1 MNHEY and CDR2 SMNVEV (reference sequence). Trimming pared 5 bases from V and 4 bases from J, leaving 19 bases between. CDR3 DNA: TGTGCCAGCAGTGGTGGAGGCTGGGCGAGTTCAGATACGCAGTATTTT. It specifies CASSGGGWASSDTQYF.

The CDR3 nucleotides are TGTGCCAGCAGTTTTTTAGGGGGCGAGCAGTACTTC. The encoded protein is CASSFLGGEQYF. The chain has TRBV27 and TRBJ2-7, with D perhaps matching TRBD1 (6 bases). Trimming left V 3 bases short and J 6 bases short, with 9 bases between. The germline gives CDR1 MNHEY, CDR2 SMNVEV (reference sequence). CDR3 length: 12 amino acids.

The rearrangement uses TRBV23-1 and TRBJ2-2; TRBD1 matches 9 bases. TRBV23-1 is an open reading frame, and its role is uncertain. The CDR3 consists of 20 residues. V was pared by 2 bases and J by 0 bases, with 13 bases of the junction left unmatched. DNA of the CDR3: TGCGCCAGCAGTCAAGGGGCCGGGACAGGGCCCCTCTCGAACACCGGGGAGCTGTTTTTT. Its translation is CASSQGAGTGPLSNTGELFF.

This clone was counted once. The chain uses TRBV16 and TRBJ2-3; TRBD2 is a possible D gene (8 bases). V was clipped by 4 bases and J by 2 bases, with 25 bases between them. CDR3 length: 19 amino acids. Germline assignment: CDR1 KGHSY and CDR2 FQNENV. The chain's CDR3 is CASSPGQVLAGPNTDTQYF. The DNA for the CDR3 is TGTGCCAGCAGCCCTGGACAGGTGTTAGCGGGACCAAACACAGATACGCAGTATTTT.

The CDR3 region has the DNA TGCGCCAGCAGCCCAGGGACTAGCTTTGATTACCACAATGAGCAGTTCTTC. It yields the protein CASSPGTSFDYHNEQFF. V is TRBV5-1 and J is TRBJ2-1; TRBD2 agrees at 9 bases. Germline-derived CDR1 and CDR2 are SGHRS and YFSETQ. The CDR3 is 17 residues long. V shed 4 bases and J 5 bases; nucleotides not matched to a gene: 13.

The chain links TRBV11-2 to TRBJ1-1; D gene ambiguous. CDR1 and CDR2 (germline): SGHAT, FQNNGV. This CDR3 is 12 amino acids long. Trimming left V 3 bases short and J 6 bases short, with 8 bases between. Written as DNA, the CDR3 is TGTGCCAGCAGCTTTACCGGAGCTGAAGCTTTCTTT. This gives the protein CASSFTGAEAFF.

The V gene is TRBV28, the J gene TRBJ2-7; possibly TRBD2 for D (6 bases). The length of the CDR3 is 14 residues. V lost 1 base to trimming and J lost 6 bases, with 13 bases between them. Germline V CDR1 and CDR2: MDHEN, SYDVKM. The CDR3 sequence is CASSLLGGALEQYF. CDR3 in DNA: TGTGCCAGCAGTTTATTAGGAGGGGCCCTCGAGCAGTACTTC.

The rearrangement joins TRBV19 to TRBJ1-2; tentative D call: TRBD1 (6 bases). The CDR3 sequence is 15 residues long. Germline lookup yields CDR1 LNHDA and CDR2 SQIVND (reference sequence). The germline V and J ends were trimmed by 8 bases and 2 bases, with 18 bases remaining between them. CDR3 in DNA: TGTGCCAGTCAACAAATCAGGCAGGGGAACTATGGCTACACCTTC. Its protein product is CASQQIRQGNYGYTF.

The chain links TRBV27 to TRBJ2-7; TRBD1 matches 11 bases. J gave up 7 bases and V 2 bases, and 7 bases lay outside the gene matches. There are 15 residues in the CDR3. Germline lookup yields CDR1 MNHEY and CDR2 SMNVEV (reference sequence). DNA of the CDR3: TGTGCCAGCAGTTTAGGCGGACAGGGGGCTCGGGAGCAGTACTTC. Translation: CASSLGGQGAREQYF.

The V and J genes are TRBV13 and TRBJ2-1, with D perhaps TRBD2 (6 bases). CDR3 length: 15 residues. V dropped 0 bases and J dropped 6 bases, with 12 bases sitting between them. Germline V lookup: CDR1 PRHDT, CDR2 FYEKMQ (reference sequence). In nucleotides, the CDR3 is TGTGCCAGCAGCTTAGGGGAGGGGTACATCAATGAGCAGTTCTTC. Encoded protein: CASSLGEGYINEQFF.

The genes are TRBV27 and TRBJ1-3; 12 nucleotides agree with TRBD1. CDR3 size: 15 residues. Trimming took 5 bases from V and 3 from J; bases not matched to a gene: 2. Germline loops: CDR1 MNHEY, CDR2 SMNVEV (reference sequence). This chain's CDR3 is CASSRDRGLGNTIYF. CDR3 coding DNA: TGTGCCAGCAGTAGGGACAGGGGGCTTGGAAACACCATATATTTT.